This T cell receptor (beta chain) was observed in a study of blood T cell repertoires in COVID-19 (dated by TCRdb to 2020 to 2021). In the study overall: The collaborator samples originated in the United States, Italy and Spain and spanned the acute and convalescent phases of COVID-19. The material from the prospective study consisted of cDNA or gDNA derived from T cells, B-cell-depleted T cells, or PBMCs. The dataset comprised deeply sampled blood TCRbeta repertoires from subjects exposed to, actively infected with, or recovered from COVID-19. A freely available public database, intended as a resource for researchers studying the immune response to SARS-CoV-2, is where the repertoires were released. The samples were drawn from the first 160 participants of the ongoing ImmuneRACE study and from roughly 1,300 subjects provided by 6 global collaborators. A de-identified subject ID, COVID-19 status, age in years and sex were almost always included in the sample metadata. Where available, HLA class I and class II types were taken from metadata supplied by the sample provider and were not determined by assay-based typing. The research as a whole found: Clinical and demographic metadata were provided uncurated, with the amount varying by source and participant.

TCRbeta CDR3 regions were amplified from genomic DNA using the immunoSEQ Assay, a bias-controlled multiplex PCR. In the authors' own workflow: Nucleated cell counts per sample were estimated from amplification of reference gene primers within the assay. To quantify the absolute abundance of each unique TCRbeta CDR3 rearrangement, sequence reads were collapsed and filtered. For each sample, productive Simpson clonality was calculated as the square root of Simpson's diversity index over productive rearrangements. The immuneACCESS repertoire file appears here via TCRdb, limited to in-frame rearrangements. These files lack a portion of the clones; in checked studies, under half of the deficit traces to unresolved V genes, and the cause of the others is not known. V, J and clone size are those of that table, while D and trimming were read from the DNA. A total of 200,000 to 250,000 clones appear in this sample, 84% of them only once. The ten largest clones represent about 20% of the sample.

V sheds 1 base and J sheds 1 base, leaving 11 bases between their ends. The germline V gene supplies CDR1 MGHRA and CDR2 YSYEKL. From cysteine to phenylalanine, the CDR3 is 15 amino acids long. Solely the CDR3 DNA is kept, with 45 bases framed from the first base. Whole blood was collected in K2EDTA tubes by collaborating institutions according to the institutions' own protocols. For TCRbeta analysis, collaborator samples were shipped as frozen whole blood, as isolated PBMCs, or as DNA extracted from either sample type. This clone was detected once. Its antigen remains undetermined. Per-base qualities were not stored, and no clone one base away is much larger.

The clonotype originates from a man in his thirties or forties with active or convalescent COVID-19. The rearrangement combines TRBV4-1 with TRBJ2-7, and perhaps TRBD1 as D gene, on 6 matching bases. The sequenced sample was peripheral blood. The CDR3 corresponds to CASSQVGAGSYEQYF. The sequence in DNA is TGCGCCAGCAGCCAAGTGGGGGCGGGTTCCTACGAGCAGTACTTC.